These 2 T cell receptor beta chains were all obtained from the same sample, sequenced in a study of sequential checkpoint blockade in melanoma. Noted treatment: randomized to nivolumab then ipilimumab (arm A) or the reverse (arm B). Using immunoSEQ multiplex PCR, the repertoire was profiled, and TCRdb retains in-frame clones only, with some absent. The sample lists some 16,000 clones, roughly three quarters occurring once. Sequencing was performed on CD8+ T cells sorted from blood (inferred from file names), taken from a patient given nivolumab and ipilimumab in sequence. These receptors originate from a human donor with melanoma.

The V call is TRBV28, the J call TRBJ1-2; D is perhaps TRBD1 (5 bases). This CDR3 has 13 residues. Germline V gene data show CDR1 as MDHEN and CDR2 as SYDVKM. Between the trimmed V and J ends, which lost 6 bases and 0 bases, there was a span of 8 bases. In DNA form, the CDR3 reads TGTGCCAGCAGACCGGGGGCTAACTATGGCTACACCTTC. The encoded protein is CASRPGANYGYTF.

V gene TRBV10-3 combines with J gene TRBJ2-7; D gene ambiguous. CDR3 size: 14 residues. Trimming cost V 0 bases and J 2 bases, with 8 bases left between them. The V gene's germline CDR1 is ENHRY and CDR2 SYGVKD. The CDR3 region has the DNA TGTGCCATCAGTGAGTCCGACATACCCTACGAGCAGTACTTC. It specifies CAISESDIPYEQYF.